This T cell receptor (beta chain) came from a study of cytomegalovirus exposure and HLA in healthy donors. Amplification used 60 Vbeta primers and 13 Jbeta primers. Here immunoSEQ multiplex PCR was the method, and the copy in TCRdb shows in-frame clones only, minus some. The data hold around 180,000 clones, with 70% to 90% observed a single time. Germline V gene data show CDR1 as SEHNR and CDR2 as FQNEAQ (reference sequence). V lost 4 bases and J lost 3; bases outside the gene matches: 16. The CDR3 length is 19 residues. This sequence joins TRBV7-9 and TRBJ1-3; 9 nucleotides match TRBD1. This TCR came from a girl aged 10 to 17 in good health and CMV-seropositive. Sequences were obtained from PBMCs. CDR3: CASSWNRGPPRFGGNTIYF. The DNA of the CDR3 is TGTGCCAGCAGCTGGAACAGGGGGCCCCCTCGGTTTGGTGGAAACACCATATATTTT.